This is a list of T cell receptor beta chains from one sample in a study of cytomegalovirus exposure and HLA in healthy donors. Profiled with immunoSEQ multiplex PCR; TCRdb holds only in-frame clones, not every one. The sample contains 200,000 to 250,000 clones, around 88% of which appear only once. Sequenced sample: PBMCs. These receptors all stem from a woman aged 18-35 years in good health and CMV-seronegative. CDR3s include the opening cysteine and the closing phenylalanine or tryptophan. A D gene is named only where the DNA matches it firmly. Expanded clones are given a class, and other clones once, few, many or no size at all.

J gene: TRBJ2-3
D gene: -
clone size: -
V gene: TRBV29-1
CDR3 protein: CSVEDGRARPDTQYF
CDR3 DNA: TGCAGCGTTGAAGATGGGCGGGCGCGCCCAGATACGCAGTATTTT

J gene: TRBJ2-3
D gene: TRBD2
clone size: -
V gene: TRBV4-1
CDR3 protein: CASSQDRGTSVLWDTQYF
CDR3 DNA: TGCGCCAGCAGCCAAGATAGAGGGACTAGCGTCCTTTGGGATACGCAGTATTTT

J gene: TRBJ2-1
D gene: TRBD1
clone size: -
V gene: TRBV20-1
CDR3 protein: CSADRANEQFF
CDR3 DNA: TGCAGTGCCGACAGGGCCAATGAGCAGTTCTTC

J gene: TRBJ2-2
D gene: -
clone size: once
V gene: TRBV9
CDR3 protein: CASSAQAEPNTGELFF
CDR3 DNA: TGTGCCAGCAGCGCCCAAGCGGAGCCGAACACCGGGGAGCTGTTTTTT

J gene: TRBJ1-1
D gene: -
clone size: -
V gene: TRBV27
CDR3 protein: CATLEGTEAFF
CDR3 DNA: TGTGCCACCCTAGAGGGCACTGAAGCTTTCTTT

J gene: TRBJ2-5
D gene: -
clone size: -
V gene: TRBV5-6
CDR3 protein: CASSIWGRQETQYF
CDR3 DNA: TGTGCCAGCAGCATCTGGGGCAGGCAAGAGACCCAGTACTTC

J gene: TRBJ1-1
D gene: -
clone size: -
V gene: TRBV28
CDR3 protein: CASSPPGRESTEAFF
CDR3 DNA: TGTGCCAGCAGTCCGCCGGGGAGGGAAAGCACTGAAGCTTTCTTT

J gene: TRBJ1-1
D gene: -
clone size: -
V gene: TRBV6-1
CDR3 protein: CASSEGTDYTEAFF
CDR3 DNA: TGTGCCAGCAGTGAAGGGACAGACTACACTGAAGCTTTCTTT

J gene: TRBJ2-5
D gene: TRBD2
clone size: -
V gene: TRBV27
CDR3 protein: CARGRAEETQYF
CDR3 DNA: TGTGCCAGGGGGAGGGCGGAGGAGACCCAGTACTTC

J gene: TRBJ1-2
D gene: -
clone size: -
V gene: TRBV6-5
CDR3 protein: CASSYFAGDYGYTF
CDR3 DNA: TGTGCCAGCAGTTACTTTGCCGGTGACTATGGCTACACCTTC